A single T cell receptor (beta chain) is shown here with its context. Its antigen is not identified. CDR3 size: 15 residues. V lost 4 bases, J lost 4 bases, and 8 bases stayed unmatched. In germline, CDR1 is SGHRS, CDR2 YFSETQ. A minimum of 6.5 million PBMCs was isolated per sample. The sample comes from a study of blood T cells in healthy people across ages. A second about 7 to 11 cycle PCR used barcoded and J-beta primers. Every single cDNA molecule received a tag from a template-switch adaptor with 12 random nucleotides. TCRdb analysed the 5' RACE reads with MiXCR anew, one entry per CDR3 protein. The sample yields around 990,000 distinct CDR3 sequences, 20% to 25% seen once. Study conclusions and caveats: Age showed a roughly linear inverse relationship with TCR beta diversity per million T cells.

These data are also associated with another study on T cells of mothers and their children. Per that study: The overlap seen between related mothers and children slightly exceeded that of unrelated pairs, though not significantly.

The chain uses TRBV5-1 and TRBJ2-7; TRBD1 matches 10 bases. The TCR was taken from a girl aged 2-10 years in good health. Specimen: blood. The CDR3 DNA reads as TGCGCCAGCAGCGGGGAACCGGGACAGGGGTACGAGCAGTACTTC. It translates to CASSGEPGQGYEQYF. Using reference TRBV5-1 and TRBJ2-7 for the parts outside the CDR3, the full variable domain is KAGVTQTPRYLIKTRGQQVTLSCSPISGHRSVSWYQQTPGQGLQFLFEYFSETQRNKGNFPGRFSGRQFSNSRSEMNVSTLELGDSALYLCASSGEPGQGYEQYFGPGTRLTVT.